This T cell receptor (beta chain) is drawn from a study of control samples from healthy donors and cancer patients. V was trimmed by 4 bases and J by 7 bases, leaving 16 bases between them. CDR1 and CDR2 (germline): MDHEN, SYDVKM. There are 14 residues in the CDR3. Assay: immunoSEQ multiplex PCR; the TCRdb copy retains only in-frame clones and omits some. The table has fewer than 500,000 clones, around 90% seen once. This clonotype originated in a man in his forties with head and neck cancer. Sequencing used PBMCs. V gene TRBV28 combines with J gene TRBJ1-2; TRBD1 might be the D (5 bases). The CDR3 here is CASSSQGPSGGYTF. In DNA form, the CDR3 reads TGTGCCAGCAGTTCGCAGGGCCCCTCTGGTGGCTACACCTTC.